The entry that follows covers one T cell receptor beta chain sequence. The data were obtained in a study of response to subunit inactivated influenza vaccine. TCRdb independently ran MiXCR on the RT-PCR reads; one entry per CDR3 protein. Of some 540,000 distinct CDR3 sequences listed, roughly 25% are singletons. The V and J ends lost 4 bases and 6 bases respectively, with 12 bases between them. The V gene's germline CDR1 is SEHNR and CDR2 FQNEAQ (reference sequence). CDR3 length: 13 amino acids. These same data were also listed under a study on T cells expressing NK-cell markers. That publication notes: Libraries used 5'RACE template switching adding universal primer site and UMIs. Repertoire data for TCR beta were derived from sorted T cells (CD3+CD56+NKG2C+, CD3+CD56+NKG2C- and CD3+CD56-NKG2C+). There were seven HCMV-seropositive donors and one seronegative donor among the eight sequenced. Anti-gamma-delta TCR antibody use in several experiments restricted sorting to alpha-beta TCR T cells. HCMV specificity was not established for the expanded NKG2C+ T cell clones.

This rearrangement joins TRBV7-9 to TRBJ1-1; maybe TRBD1 (6 bases). The sequence derives from a man over 45 who received an inactivated influenza vaccine. The starting material was CD4+ T cells sorted from PBMCs, obtained about 13 days after vaccination. The CDR3 here is CASSSTGAAEAFF. The CDR3 nucleotides read TGTGCCAGCAGCTCCACGGGGGCTGCTGAAGCTTTCTTT.